The entry that follows covers one T cell receptor beta chain sequence. The data are from a study of T cells in Graves' hyperthyroidism and ophthalmopathy. On the study more broadly: Before treatment of any kind, peripheral blood was taken at initial diagnosis.

Germline loops: CDR1 MRHNA, CDR2 SNTAGT. The length of the CDR3 is 14 residues. The junction had 9 bases not matched to a gene; V was cut back by 8 bases and J by 9 bases. There were TCR beta CDR3 regions amplified from RNA transcripts. HTBI primers drove first-round RT-PCR of the TCR CDR3. Using its own MiXCR run on the multiplex PCR reads, TCRdb lists one record per CDR3 protein. The table shows some 400,000 distinct CDR3 sequences, with approximately 15% occurring only once. The receptor was isolated from a young man with Graves' hyperthyroidism that later progressed to Graves' ophthalmopathy. Material for sequencing was blood. This chain connects TRBV6-4 to TRBJ2-1; 11 positions agree with TRBD2. CDR3 DNA: TGTGCCAGCTCGTCGACTAGCGGGGTCATTGAGCAGTTCTTC. It encodes CASSSTSGVIEQFF.